These T cell receptor beta chains were read from a single sample in a study of blood T cell repertoires in COVID-19. Here immunoSEQ multiplex PCR was the method, and the copy in TCRdb shows in-frame clones only, minus some. The data hold over 35,000 clones, with 85% observed a single time. Material for sequencing was peripheral blood. These receptors originate from a human donor in a cohort sampled during active COVID-19. CDR3s include the opening cysteine and the closing phenylalanine or tryptophan. The order of the fields is V gene, CDR3 length, J gene, CDR3 protein.

TRBV5-1	16	TRBJ2-3	CASSRQGTTSTDTQYF
TRBV7-2	14	TRBJ1-3	CASSPHGYGNTIYF
TRBV30	13	TRBJ1-2	CAWDPGTHYGYTF
TRBV30	15	TRBJ2-3	CAWSVQGGSTDTQYF
TRBV27	14	TRBJ2-5	CASSLTRGQETQYF
TRBV3-1/TRBV3-2	13	TRBJ1-1	CASGSGRGTEAFF
TRBV7-2	16	TRBJ2-5	CASSSSGRALPETQYF
TRBV3-1/TRBV3-2	14	TRBJ1-1	CASTRGVGNTEAFF
TRBV18	16	TRBJ2-1	CASSPSRDRDDNEQFF
TRBV7-2	15	TRBJ1-2	CASSSYQTVSYGYTF
TRBV2	15	TRBJ1-2	CASRVRETLNYGYTF
TRBV6-5	14	TRBJ2-2	CASSSRYDSGELFF
TRBV5-1	13	TRBJ1-1	CASSLFMNTEAFF
TRBV7-9	18	TRBJ2-1	CASSLGIPSSGSVNEQFF
TRBV6-5	13	TRBJ1-1	CASSSPGQREAFF
TRBV10-3	13	TRBJ1-1	CAISRGGDTEAFF
TRBV3-1/TRBV3-2	13	TRBJ1-2	CASSHGEFYGYTF
TRBV9	14	TRBJ2-7	CASSVEGGTNEQYF
TRBV29-1	12	TRBJ2-1	CSYRTGVHEQFF
TRBV13	13	TRBJ1-2	CASSLGSTGANTF
TRBV18	13	TRBJ1-5	CASSLASDQPQHF
TRBV6-5	14	TRBJ1-1	CASSLGPRGTEAFF
TRBV6-5	15	TRBJ2-1	CASSNPLGTPNEQFF
TRBV6-5	13	TRBJ2-3	CASSLLNTDTQYF
TRBV5-1	15	TRBJ1-4	CASSPPGQANEKLFF
TRBV7-3	14	TRBJ2-5	CASSSMGAQETQYF
TRBV25-1	12	TRBJ1-6	CASSDYNSPLHF
TRBV11-2	15	TRBJ2-1	CASSFAGGGRSEQFF
TRBV10-3	15	TRBJ2-2	CAIRVGTLNTGELFF
TRBV12-3/TRBV12-4	13	TRBJ1-6	CASSRQENSPLHF
TRBV19	17	TRBJ2-2	CASRSGRASTNTGELFF
TRBV25-1	15	TRBJ2-5	CASSRGQGPQETQYF
TRBV9	16	TRBJ1-1	CASSVGTGTMNTEAFF
TRBV6-6	15	TRBJ2-1	CASSYQGGRDNEQFF
TRBV9	15	TRBJ2-1	CASSVEVSDYNEQFF
TRBV3-1/TRBV3-2	14	TRBJ1-1	CASSQTGAATEAFF
TRBV19	14	TRBJ2-7	CASRGTGRPYEQYF
TRBV27	14	TRBJ2-7	CASSLSFGNQEQYF
TRBV3-1/TRBV3-2	16	TRBJ2-7	CASSQGGAGGQYEQYF
TRBV5-1	15	TRBJ1-1	CASSQPGQMNTEAFF
TRBV19	16	TRBJ2-1	CASSMAPTNPGGEQFF
TRBV12-3/TRBV12-4	13	TRBJ1-1	CASSSGLNTEAFF
TRBV5-8	13	TRBJ2-7	CASRSPGGYEQYF
TRBV18	14	TRBJ2-5	CASSQAPYQETQYF
TRBV3-1/TRBV3-2	14	TRBJ2-3	CASSSGAYTDTQYF
TRBV27	15	TRBJ2-3	CASSLTSFGTDTQYF
TRBV21-1	17	TRBJ2-7	CASRSGNSGRSSYEQYF
TRBV7-2	13	TRBJ1-5	CASSPQGTESQHF
TRBV19	14	TRBJ1-2	CASTPSGDAYGYTF
TRBV15	15	TRBJ1-5	CATSQDRASNQPQHF
TRBV19	13	TRBJ1-1	CASSLRGGTEAFF